This TCR beta chain was profiled in a study of T cells in Graves' hyperthyroidism and ophthalmopathy. Amplified TCR beta CDR3 regions derived from RNA transcripts. The HTBI primer set was used in a first-round RT-PCR of the TCR CDR3. TCRdb re-called the multiplex PCR reads through MiXCR, storing one row per CDR3 protein. Here the sample spans 450,000 to 700,000 distinct CDR3 sequences, under 60% being singletons. This clonotype turned up a few times. The junction departs from germline at one end; a sequencing error may be responsible. The receptor was derived from an adult woman with Graves' disease, either hyperthyroidism or ophthalmopathy (not recorded which). Sequencing was done on a sample of peripheral blood or thyroid tissue (not recorded which).

CDR3 sequence: CASSLGGLQPQHF. The CDR3 DNA reads as TGCGCCAGCAGTCTGGGCGGACTCCAGCCCCAGCATTTT. The chain is built from TRBV13 and TRBJ1-5; D ambiguous. The CDR3 loop spans 13 amino acids. Germline V lookup: CDR1 PRHDT, CDR2 FYEKMQ (reference sequence).